The next 9 T cell receptor beta chains were all read from a single sample in a study of TIL therapy for anti-PD-1-resistant metastatic lung cancer. Indicated time point: pre-treatment sample, taken before nivolumab and TIL therapy. Sequencing used immunoSEQ v3. This table comes from immunoSEQ multiplex PCR, and its TCRdb copy is limited to in-frame clones, with some not included. The table has more than 50,000 clones, around 86% seen once. The specimen was blood, collected at baseline. These receptors were taken from a person between 25 and 79 years old with non-small cell lung cancer.

This chain uses TRBV4-1 with TRBJ1-5, with D unclear. This CDR3 spans 15 amino acids. Trimming took off 1 base at V and 7 bases at J, with 14 bases between the two ends. Germline V gene data show CDR1 as MGHRA and CDR2 as YSYEKL. The CDR3 nucleotides are TGCGCCAGCAGCCAAGTCCCCCTGACGGGGCAGCCCCAGCATTTT. The encoded protein is CASSQVPLTGQPQHF.

This sequence joins TRBV12-3 or TRBV12-4 and TRBJ1-5; D gene ambiguous. The V gene lost 5 bases and the J gene lost 0 bases, with 5 bases spanning the gap. The CDR3 is 13 amino acids. The CDR3 is CASSQDSNQPQHF. For the CDR3, the DNA is TGTGCCAGCAGTCAGGATAGCAATCAGCCCCAGCATTTT.

The chain recombines TRBV21-1 with TRBJ2-7; the table's D call TRBD1 went unverified against the DNA. TRBV21-1 counts as a pseudogene. The CDR3 runs 16 residues. The CDR3 is CASSPRQGLPVYEQYF. The CDR3 nucleotides read TGTGCCAGCAGCCCTAGACAGGGGCTCCCCGTCTACGAGCAGTACTTC.

The chain uses TRBV4-1 and TRBJ1-2; D gene unclear. V was pared by 4 bases and J by 0 bases, with 9 bases between. CDR3 size: 14 residues. The V gene's germline CDR1 is MGHRA and CDR2 YSYEKL. CDR3 sequence reads: CASSLSTANYGYTF. The CDR3 coding sequence is TGCGCCAGCAGCCTAAGTACAGCTAACTATGGCTACACCTTC.

This clone was seen just once. The chain recombines TRBV7-2 with TRBJ2-3; 8 bases line up with TRBD2. The length of the CDR3 is 16 residues. Germline V CDR1 and CDR2: SGHTA, FQGNSA. The V segment lost 4 bases and the J segment 0 bases; nucleotides outside the gene matches: 6. As DNA, the CDR3 is TGTGCCAGCAGCTCAGGGCTAGCGGGCAGCACAGATACGCAGTATTTT. Protein product: CASSSGLAGSTDTQYF. The whole variable domain, remainder taken from reference TRBV7-2 and TRBJ2-3, is GAGVSQSPSNKVTEKGKDVELRCDPISGHTALYWYRQSLGQGLEFLIYFQGNSAPDKSGLPSDRFSAERTGGSVSTLTIQRTQQEDSAVYLCASSSGLAGSTDTQYFGPGTRLTVL.

The chain couples TRBV5-4 to TRBJ2-4; 7 nucleotides align to TRBD1. Germline CDR1 SGHNT, CDR2 YYREEE (reference sequence). After removal of 0 bases from V and 0 bases from J, the junction contained 0 bases not matched to a gene. The length of the CDR3 is 15 residues. The CDR3 DNA sequence: TGTGCCAGCAGCTTGGACAGGGGAGCCAAAAACATTCAGTACTTC. It yields the protein CASSLDRGAKNIQYF.

The chain links TRBV7-3 to TRBJ2-2, with no clear D. The CDR3 has 16 residues. Germline loops: CDR1 SGHTA, CDR2 FQGTGA. The V end was cut by 4 bases, the J end by 1 base, with 13 bases between. The CDR3 loop reads CASSYRPSENTGELFF. CDR3 nucleotide sequence: TGTGCCAGCAGCTACCGGCCCAGCGAGAACACCGGGGAGCTGTTTTTT.

This rearrangement joins TRBV7-2 to TRBJ2-7; 7 bases agree with TRBD1. The CDR3 spans 14 residues. V gave up 5 bases and J gave up 4 bases; unmatched junction bases: 8. Germline V CDR1 and CDR2: SGHTA, FQGNSA. CDR3 residues: CASSPTTGMYEQYF. The DNA for the CDR3 is TGTGCCAGCAGCCCCACGACAGGGATGTACGAGCAGTACTTC.

V usage is TRBV27 and J usage is TRBJ2-1; D is ambiguous. The CDR3 sequence is 12 residues long. Trimming pared 6 bases from V and 9 bases from J, leaving 12 bases between. Germline lookup yields CDR1 MNHEY and CDR2 SMNVEV (reference sequence). The CDR3 loop reads CASSWLDGEQFF. CDR3 in DNA: TGTGCCAGCAGCTGGCTAGACGGTGAGCAGTTCTTC.